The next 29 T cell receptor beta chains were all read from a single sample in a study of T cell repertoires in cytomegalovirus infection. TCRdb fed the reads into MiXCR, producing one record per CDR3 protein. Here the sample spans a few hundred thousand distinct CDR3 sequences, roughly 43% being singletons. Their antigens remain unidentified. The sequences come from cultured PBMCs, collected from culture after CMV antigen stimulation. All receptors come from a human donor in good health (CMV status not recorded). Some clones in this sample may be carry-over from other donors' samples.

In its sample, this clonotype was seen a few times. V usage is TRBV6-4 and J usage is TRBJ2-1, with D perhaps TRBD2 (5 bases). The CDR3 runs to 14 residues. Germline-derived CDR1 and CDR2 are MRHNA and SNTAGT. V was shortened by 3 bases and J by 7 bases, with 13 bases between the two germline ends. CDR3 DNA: TGTGCCAGCAGTGATGCGAGGACTCCTAATGAGCAGTTCTTC. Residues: CASSDARTPNEQFF.

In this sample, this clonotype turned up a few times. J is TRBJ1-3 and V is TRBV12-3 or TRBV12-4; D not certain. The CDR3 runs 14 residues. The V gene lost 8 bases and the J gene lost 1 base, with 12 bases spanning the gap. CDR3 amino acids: CASSRLGSGNTIYF. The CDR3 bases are TGTGCCAGCTCTAGACTGGGATCTGGAAACACCATATATTTT.

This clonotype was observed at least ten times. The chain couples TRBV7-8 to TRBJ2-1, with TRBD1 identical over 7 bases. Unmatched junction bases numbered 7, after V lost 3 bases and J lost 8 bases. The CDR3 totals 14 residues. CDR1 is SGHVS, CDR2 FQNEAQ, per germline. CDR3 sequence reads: CASSLSTGRDEQFF. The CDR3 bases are TGTGCCAGCAGCTTGTCGACAGGGAGAGATGAGCAGTTCTTC. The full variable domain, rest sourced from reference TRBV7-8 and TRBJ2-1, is GAGVSQSPRYKVAKRGQDVALRCDPISGHVSLFWYQQALGQGPEFLTYFQNEAQLDKSGLPSDRFFAERPEGSVSTLKIQRTQQEDSAVYLCASSLSTGRDEQFFGPGTRLTVL.

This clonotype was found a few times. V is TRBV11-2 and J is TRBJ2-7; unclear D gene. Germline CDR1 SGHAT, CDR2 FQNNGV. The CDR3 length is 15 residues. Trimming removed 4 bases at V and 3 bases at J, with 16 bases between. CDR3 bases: TGTGCCAGCAGCTCATCGACCCTTGGGATCTACGAGCAGTACTTC. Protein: CASSSSTLGIYEQYF.

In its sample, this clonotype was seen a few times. The CDR3 spells CASVGSSYEQYF. In nucleotides, the CDR3 is TGTGCCAGCGTGGGGAGCTCCTACGAGCAGTACTTC. This chain uses TRBV28 with TRBJ2-7; weak D call: TRBD2 (5 bases). The CDR3 has 12 amino acids. V was cut by 8 bases and J by 0 bases, with 8 bases left in between. Germline assignment: CDR1 MDHEN and CDR2 SYDVKM.

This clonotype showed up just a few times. The CDR3 here is CASSFLADSPTTQYF. The CDR3 DNA follows: TGTGCCAGCAGTTTTTTGGCGGACTCCCCAACAACGCAGTATTTT. The J gene is TRBJ2-3, the V gene TRBV28; TRBD2 is a possible D gene (5 bases). Germline CDR1 is MDHEN and CDR2 is SYDVKM. V lost 3 bases and J 9 bases, leaving 19 bases between the germline ends. This CDR3 contains 15 residues.

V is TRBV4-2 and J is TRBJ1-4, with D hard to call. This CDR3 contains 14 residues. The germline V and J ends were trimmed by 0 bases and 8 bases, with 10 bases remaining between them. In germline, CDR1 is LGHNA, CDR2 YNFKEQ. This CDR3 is CASSQEIPREKLFF. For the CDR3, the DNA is TGTGCCAGCAGCCAAGAGATACCGAGAGAAAAACTGTTTTTT.

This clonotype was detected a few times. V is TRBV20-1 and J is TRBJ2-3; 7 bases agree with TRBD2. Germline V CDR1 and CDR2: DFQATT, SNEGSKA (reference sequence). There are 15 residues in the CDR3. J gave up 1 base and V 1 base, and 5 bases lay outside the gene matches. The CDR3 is CSARGAGEGTDTQYF. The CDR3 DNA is TGCAGTGCTAGAGGGGCGGGGGAAGGCACAGATACGCAGTATTTT.

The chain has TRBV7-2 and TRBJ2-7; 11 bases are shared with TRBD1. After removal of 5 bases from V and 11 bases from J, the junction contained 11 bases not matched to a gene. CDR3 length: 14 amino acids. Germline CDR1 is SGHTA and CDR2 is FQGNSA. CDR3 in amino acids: CASSIRDRGLVKYF. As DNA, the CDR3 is TGTGCCAGCAGCATACGGGACAGGGGGTTAGTGAAGTACTTC.

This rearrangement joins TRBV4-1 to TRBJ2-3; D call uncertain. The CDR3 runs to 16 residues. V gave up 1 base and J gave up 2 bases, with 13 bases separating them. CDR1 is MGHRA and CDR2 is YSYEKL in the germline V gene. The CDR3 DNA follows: TGCGCCAGCAGCCAAGGGCCTACCACCCTCACAGATACGCAGTATTTT. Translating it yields CASSQGPTTLTDTQYF.

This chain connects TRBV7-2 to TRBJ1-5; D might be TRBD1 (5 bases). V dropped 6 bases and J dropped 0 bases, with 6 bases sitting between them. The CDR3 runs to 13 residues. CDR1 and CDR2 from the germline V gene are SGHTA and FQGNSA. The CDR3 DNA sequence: TGTGCCAGCAGACAGGATAGCAATCAGCCCCAGCATTTT. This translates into CASRQDSNQPQHF.

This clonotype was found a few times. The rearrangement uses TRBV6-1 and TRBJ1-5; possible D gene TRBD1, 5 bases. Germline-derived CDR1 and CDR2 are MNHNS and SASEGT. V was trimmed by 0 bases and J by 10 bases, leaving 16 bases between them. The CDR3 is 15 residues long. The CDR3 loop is CASSEAAGQVDPQHF. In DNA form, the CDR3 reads TGTGCCAGCAGTGAAGCAGCGGGGCAGGTTGACCCCCAGCATTTT.

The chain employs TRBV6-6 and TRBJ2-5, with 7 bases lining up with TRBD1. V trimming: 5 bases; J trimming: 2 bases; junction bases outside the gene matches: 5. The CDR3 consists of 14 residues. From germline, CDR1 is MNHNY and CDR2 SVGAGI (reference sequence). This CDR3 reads CASSHGTEQETQYF. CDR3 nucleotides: TGTGCCAGCAGTCATGGGACAGAACAAGAGACCCAGTACTTC.

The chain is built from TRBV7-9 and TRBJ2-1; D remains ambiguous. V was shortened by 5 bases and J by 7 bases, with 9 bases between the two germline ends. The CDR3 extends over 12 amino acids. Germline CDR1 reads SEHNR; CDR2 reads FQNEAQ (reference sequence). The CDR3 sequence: CASSQLSNEQFF. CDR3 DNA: TGTGCCAGCAGCCAATTGAGTAATGAGCAGTTCTTC.

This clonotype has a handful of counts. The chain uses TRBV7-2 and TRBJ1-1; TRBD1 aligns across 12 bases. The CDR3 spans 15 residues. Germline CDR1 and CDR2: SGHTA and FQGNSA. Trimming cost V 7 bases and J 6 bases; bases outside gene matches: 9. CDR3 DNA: TGTGCCAGCACCCCCTATGGGACAGGGGGCTCTGAAGCTTTCTTT. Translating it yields CASTPYGTGGSEAFF.

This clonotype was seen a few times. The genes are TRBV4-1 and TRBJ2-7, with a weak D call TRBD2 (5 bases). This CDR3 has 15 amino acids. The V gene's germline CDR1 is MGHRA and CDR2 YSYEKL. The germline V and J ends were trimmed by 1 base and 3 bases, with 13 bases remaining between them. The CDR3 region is CASSQVNDGDYEQYF. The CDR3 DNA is TGCGCCAGCAGCCAAGTTAACGACGGGGACTACGAGCAGTACTTC.

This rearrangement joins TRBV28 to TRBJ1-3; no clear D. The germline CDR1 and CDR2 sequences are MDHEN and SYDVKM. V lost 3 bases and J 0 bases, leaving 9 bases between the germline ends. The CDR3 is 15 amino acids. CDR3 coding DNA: TGTGCCAGCAGTTTGGTGCACAGCTCTGGAAACACCATATATTTT. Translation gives CASSLVHSSGNTIYF.

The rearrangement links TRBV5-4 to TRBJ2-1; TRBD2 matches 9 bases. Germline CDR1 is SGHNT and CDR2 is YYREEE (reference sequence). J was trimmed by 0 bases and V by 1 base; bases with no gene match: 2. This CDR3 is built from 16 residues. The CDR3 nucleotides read TGTGCCAGCAGCTTGAATAGCGGGAGCTCCTACAATGAGCAGTTCTTC. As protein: CASSLNSGSSYNEQFF.

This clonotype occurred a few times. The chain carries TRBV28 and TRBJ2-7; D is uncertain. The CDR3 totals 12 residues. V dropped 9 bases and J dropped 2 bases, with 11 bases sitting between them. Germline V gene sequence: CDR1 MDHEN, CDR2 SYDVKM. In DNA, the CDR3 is TGTGCCAGTTGTTTTGGCACCTACGAGCAGTACTTC. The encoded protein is CASCFGTYEQYF.

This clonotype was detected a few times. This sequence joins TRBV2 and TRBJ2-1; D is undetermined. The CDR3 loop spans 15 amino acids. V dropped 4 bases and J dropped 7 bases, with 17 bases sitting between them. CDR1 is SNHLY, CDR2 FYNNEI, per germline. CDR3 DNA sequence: TGTGCCAGCAGTGGGAGTAGTATGGTTTTTAATGAGCAGTTCTTC. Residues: CASSGSSMVFNEQFF. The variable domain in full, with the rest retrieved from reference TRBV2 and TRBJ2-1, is EPEVTQTPSHQVTQMGQEVILRCVPISNHLYFYWYRQILGQKVEFLVSFYNNEISEKSEIFDDQFSVERPDGSNFTLKIRSTKLEDSAMYFCASSGSSMVFNEQFFGPGTRLTVL.

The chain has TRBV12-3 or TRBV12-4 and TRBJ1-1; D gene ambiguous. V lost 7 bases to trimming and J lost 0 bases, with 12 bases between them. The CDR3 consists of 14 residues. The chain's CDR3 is CASTSPPMNTEAFF. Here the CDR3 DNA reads TGTGCCAGCACCTCCCCTCCTATGAACACTGAAGCTTTCTTT.

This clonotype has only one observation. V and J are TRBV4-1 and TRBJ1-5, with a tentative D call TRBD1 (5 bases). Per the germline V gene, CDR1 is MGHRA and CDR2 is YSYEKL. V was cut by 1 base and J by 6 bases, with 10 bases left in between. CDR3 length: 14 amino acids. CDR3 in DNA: TGCGCCAGCAGCCAAGTCGGGGCGGGTCAGCCCCAGCATTTT. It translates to CASSQVGAGQPQHF.

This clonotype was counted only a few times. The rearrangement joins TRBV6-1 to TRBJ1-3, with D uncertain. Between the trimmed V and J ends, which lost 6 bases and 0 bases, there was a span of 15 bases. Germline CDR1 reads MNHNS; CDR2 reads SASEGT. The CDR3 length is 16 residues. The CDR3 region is CASRTSDVYSGNTIYF. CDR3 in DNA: TGTGCCAGCAGGACATCTGACGTTTACTCTGGAAACACCATATATTTT.

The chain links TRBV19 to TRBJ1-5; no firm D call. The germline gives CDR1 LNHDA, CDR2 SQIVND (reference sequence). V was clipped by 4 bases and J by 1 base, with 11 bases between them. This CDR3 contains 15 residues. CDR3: CASSTQVASNQPQHF. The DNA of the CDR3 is TGTGCCAGTAGTACTCAGGTTGCCAGCAATCAGCCCCAGCATTTT. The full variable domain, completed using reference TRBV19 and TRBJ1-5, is DGGITQSPKYLFRKEGQNVTLSCEQNLNHDAMYWYRQDPGQGLRLIYYSQIVNDFQKGDIAEGYSVSREKKESFPLTVTSAQKNPTAFYLCASSTQVASNQPQHFGDGTRLSIL.

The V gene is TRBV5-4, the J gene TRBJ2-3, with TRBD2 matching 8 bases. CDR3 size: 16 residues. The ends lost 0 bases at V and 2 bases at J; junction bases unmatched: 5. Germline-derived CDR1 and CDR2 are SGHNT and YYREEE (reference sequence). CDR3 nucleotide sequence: TGTGCCAGCAGCTTGGGCGGGGGGTCCTACACAGATACGCAGTATTTT. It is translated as CASSLGGGSYTDTQYF.

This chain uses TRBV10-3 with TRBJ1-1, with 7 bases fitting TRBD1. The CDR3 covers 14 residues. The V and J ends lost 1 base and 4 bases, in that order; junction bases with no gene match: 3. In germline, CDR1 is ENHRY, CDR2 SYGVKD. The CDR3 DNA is TGTGCCATCAGTGAGTGGAGGGACAGCACTGAAGCTTTCTTT. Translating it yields CAISEWRDSTEAFF.

CDR3 in amino acids: CASSLDRLAYRTSGPGADTQYF. The DNA for the CDR3 is TGTGCCAGCAGCTTAGACCGACTGGCCTACCGGACTAGCGGCCCAGGGGCAGATACGCAGTATTTT. The rearrangement links TRBV7-2 to TRBJ2-3; 10 bases agree with TRBD2. The CDR3 consists of 22 residues. Losses at the gene ends were 1 base for V and 4 bases for J; bases not matched to a gene: 23. Germline V gene data show CDR1 as SGHTA and CDR2 as FQGNSA.

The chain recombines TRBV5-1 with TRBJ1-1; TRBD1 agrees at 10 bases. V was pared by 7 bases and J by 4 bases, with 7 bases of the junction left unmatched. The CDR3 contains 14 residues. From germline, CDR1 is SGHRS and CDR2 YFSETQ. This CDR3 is CASGVWTGGTEAFF. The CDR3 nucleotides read TGCGCCAGCGGCGTCTGGACAGGGGGCACTGAAGCTTTCTTT. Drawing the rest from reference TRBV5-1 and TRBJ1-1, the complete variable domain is KAGVTQTPRYLIKTRGQQVTLSCSPISGHRSVSWYQQTPGQGLQFLFEYFSETQRNKGNFPGRFSGRQFSNSRSEMNVSTLELGDSALYLCASGVWTGGTEAFFGQGTRLTVV.

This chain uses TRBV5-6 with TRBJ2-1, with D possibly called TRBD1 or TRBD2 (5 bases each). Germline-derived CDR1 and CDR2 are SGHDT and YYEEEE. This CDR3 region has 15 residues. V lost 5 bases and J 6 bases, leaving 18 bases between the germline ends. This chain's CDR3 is CASRRDRLIINEQFF. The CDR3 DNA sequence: TGTGCCAGCAGGAGGGACCGACTCATAATCAATGAGCAGTTCTTC.